Listed here are 4 T cell receptor beta chains from one sample, sequenced in a study of T cells expressing NK-cell markers. Following a re-call of the 5' RACE reads, TCRdb has one entry per CDR3 protein and lacks DNA. Its clone listing holds hundreds of thousands of distinct CDR3 sequences. What was sequenced was blood T cells: a sorted CD56 or NKG2C T cell subset, CD4+ or CD8+ T cells, or bulk PBMC T cells (not recorded which). These receptors all stem from a man between 18 and 29 years old in good health.

The chain uses TRBV2 and TRBJ1-6; the TCRdb call, TRBD1, lacks DNA for checking. The CDR3 contains 15 residues. From germline, CDR1 is SNHLY and CDR2 FYNNEI. The CDR3 sequence is CASSEGPGISSPLHF.

J is TRBJ2-1 and V is TRBV6-2 or TRBV6-3; TCRdb proposes TRBD1, but this gene call is untestable without DNA. CDR1 MNHEY and CDR2 SVGEGT come from the germline V gene. The CDR3 spans 11 residues. The CDR3 loop reads CASDGANEQFF.

V usage is TRBV2 and J usage is TRBJ1-4; as DNA is missing, the TRBD1 call by TCRdb cannot be tested. The CDR3 sequence is 15 residues long. Germline CDR1 SNHLY, CDR2 FYNNEI. The CDR3 sequence is CASRETPRGNEKLFF. Looking up the rest from reference TRBV2 and TRBJ1-4 gives the full variable domain: EPEVTQTPSHQVTQMGQEVILRCVPISNHLYFYWYRQILGQKVEFLVSFYNNEISEKSEIFDDQFSVERPDGSNFTLKIRSTKLEDSAMYFCASRETPRGNEKLFFGSGTQLSVL.

The V call is TRBV24-1, the J call TRBJ2-3; TCRdb's D call of TRBD1 is untestable without DNA. CDR1 and CDR2 (germline): KGHDR, SFDVKD. CDR3 length: 13 residues. This CDR3 reads CATSDGGTDTQYF.